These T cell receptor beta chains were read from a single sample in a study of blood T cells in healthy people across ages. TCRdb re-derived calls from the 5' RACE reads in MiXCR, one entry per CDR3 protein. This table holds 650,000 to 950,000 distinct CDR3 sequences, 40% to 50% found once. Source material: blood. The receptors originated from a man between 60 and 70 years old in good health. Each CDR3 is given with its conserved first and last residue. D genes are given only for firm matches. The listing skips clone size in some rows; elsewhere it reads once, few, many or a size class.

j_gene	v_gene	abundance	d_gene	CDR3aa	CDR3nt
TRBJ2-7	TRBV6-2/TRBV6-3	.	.	CASTGNYEQYF	TGTGCCAGCACAGGGAACTACGAGCAGTACTTC
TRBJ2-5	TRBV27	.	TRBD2	CASSLRLAGGPKMETQYF	TGTGCCAGCAGTTTGCGACTAGCGGGGGGGCCAAAAATGGAGACCCAGTACTTC
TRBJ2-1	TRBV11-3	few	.	CASSTPRASVNNEQFF	TGTGCCAGCAGCACCCCCCGGGCTTCGGTAAACAATGAGCAGTTCTTC
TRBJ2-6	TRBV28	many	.	CASSPTGSGANVLTF	TGTGCCAGCAGTCCAACAGGGTCTGGGGCCAACGTCCTGACTTTC
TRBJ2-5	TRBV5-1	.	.	CASSLLGPEETQYF	TGCGCCAGCAGCTTGTTGGGCCCTGAGGAGACCCAGTACTTC
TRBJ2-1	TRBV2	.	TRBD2	CASSDGLAGGNEQFF	TGTGCCAGCAGTGACGGACTAGCGGGGGGGAATGAGCAGTTCTTC
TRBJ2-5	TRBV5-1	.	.	CASSWGRGGQETQYF	TGCGCCAGCAGCTGGGGACGCGGAGGCCAAGAGACCCAGTACTTC
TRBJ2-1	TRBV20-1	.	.	CSARDFRDYSYNEQFF	TGCAGTGCTAGAGATTTCAGGGATTACTCCTACAATGAGCAGTTCTTC
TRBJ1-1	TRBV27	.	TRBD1	CASSLNRGTEAFF	TGTGCCAGCAGTTTAAACAGGGGCACTGAAGCTTTCTTT
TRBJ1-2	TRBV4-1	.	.	CASSQPDSIYGHTF	TGCGCCAGCAGCCAGCCGGACAGTATCTATGGCCACACCTTC
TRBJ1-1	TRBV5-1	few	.	CASSYRGPNTEAFF	TGCGCCAGCAGCTACCGCGGACCGAACACTGAAGCTTTCTTT
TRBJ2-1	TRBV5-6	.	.	CASSFDRHNEQFF	TGTGCCAGCAGCTTCGACAGGCACAATGAGCAGTTCTTC
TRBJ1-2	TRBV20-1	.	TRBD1	CSALGGGFPSYGYTF	TGCAGTGCCCTCGGAGGGGGCTTTCCCTCCTATGGCTACACCTTC
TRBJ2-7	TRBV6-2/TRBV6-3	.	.	CASSSATTDLYEQYF	TGTGCCAGCAGTTCCGCTACGACTGACCTGTACGAGCAGTACTTC
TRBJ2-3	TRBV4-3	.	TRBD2	CASSQVSGGGENTQYF	TGCGCCAGCAGCCAAGTCAGCGGGGGCGGAGAAAATACGCAGTATTTT
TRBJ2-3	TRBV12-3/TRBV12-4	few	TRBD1	CASRDRTGTDTQYF	TGTGCCAGCAGGGACAGGACCGGCACAGATACGCAGTATTTT
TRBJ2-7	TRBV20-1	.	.	CSADVQGTYEQYF	TGCAGTGCCGATGTACAGGGAACCTACGAGCAGTACTTC
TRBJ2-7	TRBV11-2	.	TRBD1	CASSSSGTGTHEQYF	TGTGCCAGCAGCTCATCCGGGACAGGGACCCACGAGCAGTACTTC
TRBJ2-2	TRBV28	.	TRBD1	CASTYDRVGTGELFF	TGTGCCAGCACTTACGACAGGGTCGGAACCGGGGAGCTGTTTTTT
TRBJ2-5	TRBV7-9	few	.	CASSPINTGALQETQYF	TGTGCCAGCAGCCCAATCAACACGGGGGCCTTACAAGAGACCCAGTACTTC
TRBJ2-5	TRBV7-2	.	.	CASSQAQGLETQYF	TGTGCCAGCAGTCAGGCTCAGGGACTGGAGACCCAGTACTTC
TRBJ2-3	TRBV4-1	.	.	CASSQTDSTDTQYF	TGCGCCAGCAGCCAGACCGACAGTACGGATACGCAGTATTTT
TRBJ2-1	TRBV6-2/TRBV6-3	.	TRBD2	CASRVRRAGGNEQFF	TGTGCCAGCAGAGTGAGACGAGCGGGGGGCAATGAGCAGTTCTTC
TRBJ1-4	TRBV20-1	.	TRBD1	CSARAIGQGWNEKLFF	TGCAGTGCTAGAGCCATAGGACAGGGCTGGAATGAAAAACTGTTTTTT
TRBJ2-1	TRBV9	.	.	CASSVEGSGLLNEQFF	TGTGCCAGCAGCGTTGAAGGGAGCGGATTACTCAATGAGCAGTTCTTC
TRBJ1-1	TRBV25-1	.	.	CASSKSGANTEAFF	TGTGCCAGCAGTAAGAGCGGGGCGAACACTGAAGCTTTCTTT
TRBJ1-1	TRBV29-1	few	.	CSVQFLNTEAFF	TGCAGCGTTCAGTTCCTGAACACTGAAGCTTTCTTT
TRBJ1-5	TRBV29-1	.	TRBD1	CSVAGGGNNQPQHF	TGCAGCGTTGCAGGGGGTGGAAACAATCAGCCCCAGCATTTT
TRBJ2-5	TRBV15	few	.	CATSRETEETQYF	TGTGCCACCAGCAGAGAAACTGAAGAGACCCAGTACTTC
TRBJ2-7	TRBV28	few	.	CAIAPRTLYEQYF	TGTGCCATTGCACCGCGAACACTTTACGAGCAGTACTTC
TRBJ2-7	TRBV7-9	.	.	CASSPAPSNSYEQYF	TGTGCCAGCAGCCCAGCGCCAAGTAACTCCTACGAGCAGTACTTC
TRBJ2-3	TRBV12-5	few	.	CASAVSNTQYF	TGTGCTAGTGCAGTCAGCAATACGCAGTATTTT
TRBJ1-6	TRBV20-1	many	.	CSAADYRDSPLHF	TGCAGTGCTGCTGACTACAGGGATTCACCCCTCCACTTT
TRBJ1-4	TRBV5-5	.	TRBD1	CASSWRTGEATNEKLFF	TGTGCCAGCAGCTGGCGGACAGGAGAAGCAACTAATGAAAAACTGTTTTTT
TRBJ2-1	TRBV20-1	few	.	CSARATPGEFSRVGEYEQFF	TGCAGTGCTAGAGCAACCCCGGGGGAATTCTCGAGGGTGGGAGAATATGAGCAGTTCTTC
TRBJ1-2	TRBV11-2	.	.	CASSSTFDSDYGYTF	TGTGCCAGCAGCTCCACTTTCGACAGCGATTATGGCTACACCTTC
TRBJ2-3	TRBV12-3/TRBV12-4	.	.	CASSRKTTRLGTDVQYF	TGTGCCAGCAGCCGAAAAACGACCAGACTGGGCACAGATGTGCAGTATTTT
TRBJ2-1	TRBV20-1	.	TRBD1	CSAELDRGEQFF	TGCAGTGCTGAACTCGACAGGGGAGAGCAGTTCTTC
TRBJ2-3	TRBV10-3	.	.	CAISTSLGTDTQYF	TGTGCCATCTCCACTAGCTTGGGCACAGATACGCAGTATTTT
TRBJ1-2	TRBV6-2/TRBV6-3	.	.	CASSRKGTHNYGYTF	TGTGCCAGCAGCCGGAAGGGGACGCACAACTATGGCTACACCTTC
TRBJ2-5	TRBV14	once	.	CASRTAGEETQYF	TGTGCCAGCAGAACCGCAGGGGAAGAGACCCAGTACTTC
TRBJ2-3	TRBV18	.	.	CASSPQQTSTDTQYF	TGTGCCAGCTCACCTCAACAAACTAGCACAGATACGCAGTATTTT
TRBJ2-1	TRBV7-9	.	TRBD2	CASSSRLAGTHEQFF	TGTGCCAGCAGCTCGCGACTAGCGGGGACCCATGAGCAGTTCTTC
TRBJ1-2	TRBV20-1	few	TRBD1	CSATDLGTGGGSGGYTF	TGCAGTGCTACAGATTTGGGGACAGGGGGCGGCTCCGGTGGCTACACCTTC
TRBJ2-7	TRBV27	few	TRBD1	CASSLRQGDSYEQYF	TGTGCCAGCAGTTTACGACAGGGCGATTCCTACGAGCAGTACTTC
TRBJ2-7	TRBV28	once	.	CASSLVRHLNEQYF	TGTGCCAGCAGTTTGGTTCGACACCTGAACGAGCAGTACTTC
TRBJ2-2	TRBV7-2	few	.	CASRPTTSNTGELFF	TGTGCCAGCAGGCCAACTACGTCGAACACCGGGGAGCTGTTTTTT
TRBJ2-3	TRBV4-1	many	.	CASSQSGIPGTRRTDTQYF	TGCGCCAGCAGCCAATCTGGGATCCCGGGGACACGACGCACAGATACGCAGTATTTT
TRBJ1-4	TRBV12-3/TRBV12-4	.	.	CAGSASEKLFF	TGTGCCGGCAGTGCGTCGGAAAAACTGTTTTTT
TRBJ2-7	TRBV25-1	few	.	CAGSVDYEQYF	TGTGCCGGCAGTGTCGACTACGAGCAGTACTTC
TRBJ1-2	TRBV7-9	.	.	CASSPWTRDYGYTF	TGTGCCAGCAGTCCATGGACCAGAGACTATGGCTACACCTTC
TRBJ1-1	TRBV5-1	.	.	CASSLGPEAFF	TGCGCCAGCAGCTTGGGACCCGAAGCTTTCTTT
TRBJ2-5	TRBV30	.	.	CAWTSGQGGRETQYF	TGTGCCTGGACCTCCGGGCAGGGGGGCCGGGAGACCCAGTACTTC
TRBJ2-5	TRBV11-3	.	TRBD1	CASSPGTGKMETQYF	TGTGCCAGCAGCCCAGGGACAGGGAAGATGGAGACCCAGTACTTC
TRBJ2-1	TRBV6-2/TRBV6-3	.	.	CASRKGQIYNEQFF	TGTGCCAGCCGCAAGGGCCAGATATACAATGAGCAGTTCTTC
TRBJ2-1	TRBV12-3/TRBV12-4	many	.	CASGGYNEQFF	TGTGCCAGCGGGGGTTACAATGAGCAGTTCTTC
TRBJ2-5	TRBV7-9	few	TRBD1	CASSQGTVLETQYF	TGTGCCAGCAGCCAGGGGACAGTCTTAGAGACCCAGTACTTC
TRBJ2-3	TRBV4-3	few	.	CASSQEGRGPKDTQYF	TGCGCCAGCAGCCAAGAGGGACGGGGGCCGAAAGATACGCAGTATTTT